Listed below are T cell receptor beta chains from one sample, sequenced in a study of cytomegalovirus exposure and HLA in healthy donors. The table came from immunoSEQ multiplex PCR; TCRdb's copy has only in-frame clones and leaves some out. The data show 100,000 or so clones, with under 80% seen just once and 6.3% held by the top ten. Material for sequencing was PBMCs. The receptors shown here come from a woman in her thirties in good health and CMV-seronegative. Each CDR3 is given with its conserved first and last residue. The order of the fields is V gene, D gene, J gene, clone size, CDR3 protein, CDR3 DNA. D genes are given only for firm matches. Rows give clone size only sometimes, using once, few, many, or a class for an expanded clone.

v_call: TRBV5-5; d_call: -; j_call: TRBJ2-1; clone_size: -; cdr3_aa: CASSKTGVYNEQFF; cdr3_nt: TGTGCCAGCAGTAAGACAGGAGTTTACAATGAGCAGTTCTTC
v_call: TRBV6-1; d_call: TRBD1; j_call: TRBJ1-2; clone_size: -; cdr3_aa: CASATGTGFSYGYTF; cdr3_nt: TGTGCCAGCGCAACCGGGACAGGATTTTCGTATGGCTACACCTTC
v_call: TRBV2; d_call: -; j_call: TRBJ1-2; clone_size: -; cdr3_aa: CASSEDGNYGYTF; cdr3_nt: TGTGCCAGCAGTGAAGACGGTAACTATGGCTACACCTTC
v_call: TRBV20-1; d_call: TRBD2; j_call: TRBJ2-2; clone_size: once; cdr3_aa: CSAPRAGKLFF; cdr3_nt: TGCAGTGCTCCTCGAGCGGGGAAGCTGTTTTTT
v_call: TRBV7-9; d_call: TRBD2; j_call: TRBJ2-7; clone_size: -; cdr3_aa: CASSPSGSYEQYF; cdr3_nt: TGTGCCAGCAGCCCTAGCGGGAGCTACGAGCAGTACTTC
v_call: TRBV5-5; d_call: -; j_call: TRBJ2-7; clone_size: -; cdr3_aa: CASGRAARGLDYEQYF; cdr3_nt: TGTGCCAGCGGCAGGGCGGCGCGGGGGCTCGATTACGAGCAGTACTTC
v_call: TRBV7-8; d_call: -; j_call: TRBJ2-7; clone_size: -; cdr3_aa: CASSLPNEGGQYF; cdr3_nt: TGTGCCAGCAGCTTACCCAATGAAGGGGGGCAGTACTTC
v_call: TRBV7-2; d_call: -; j_call: TRBJ1-1; clone_size: few; cdr3_aa: CASGTQPNTEAFF; cdr3_nt: TGTGCCAGCGGGACACAGCCGAACACTGAAGCTTTCTTT
v_call: TRBV10-3; d_call: -; j_call: TRBJ1-2; clone_size: -; cdr3_aa: CAISRATGNYGYTF; cdr3_nt: TGTGCCATCAGTAGGGCGACAGGAAACTATGGCTACACCTTC
v_call: TRBV7-9; d_call: -; j_call: TRBJ1-1; clone_size: -; cdr3_aa: CASSSKLNTEAFF; cdr3_nt: TGTGCCAGCAGCTCTAAGTTGAACACTGAAGCTTTCTTT
v_call: TRBV29-1; d_call: -; j_call: TRBJ2-7; clone_size: -; cdr3_aa: CSVTPLRGTEQYF; cdr3_nt: TGCAGCGTGACTCCTCTACGCGGGACCGAGCAGTACTTC
v_call: TRBV4-3; d_call: -; j_call: TRBJ2-2; clone_size: -; cdr3_aa: CASSQVEGAVGELFF; cdr3_nt: TGCGCCAGCAGCCAAGTTGAGGGCGCGGTCGGGGAGCTGTTTTTT
v_call: TRBV28; d_call: TRBD2; j_call: TRBJ2-3; clone_size: -; cdr3_aa: CASTHGLAGGKDTQYF; cdr3_nt: TGTGCCAGCACCCATGGACTAGCGGGAGGGAAAGATACACAGTATTTT
v_call: TRBV7-2; d_call: TRBD1; j_call: TRBJ1-5; clone_size: -; cdr3_aa: CASSPQTGANQPQHF; cdr3_nt: TGTGCCAGCAGCCCTCAAACAGGGGCTAATCAGCCCCAGCATTTT
v_call: TRBV11-3; d_call: -; j_call: TRBJ2-4; clone_size: few; cdr3_aa: CASSLEGQLAKNIQYF; cdr3_nt: TGTGCCAGCAGCTTAGAAGGACAGTTAGCCAAAAACATTCAGTACTTC
v_call: TRBV28; d_call: TRBD2; j_call: TRBJ2-3; clone_size: -; cdr3_aa: CASSLGSGSWMDTQYF; cdr3_nt: TGTGCCAGCAGTTTGGGTAGCGGGAGTTGGATGGATACGCAGTATTTT
v_call: TRBV5-1; d_call: -; j_call: TRBJ1-4; clone_size: few; cdr3_aa: CASSLRTSGEKLFF; cdr3_nt: TGCGCCAGCAGCTTAAGAACAAGCGGGGAAAAACTGTTTTTT
v_call: TRBV5-6; d_call: -; j_call: TRBJ1-2; clone_size: few; cdr3_aa: CASSLADYGYTF; cdr3_nt: TGTGCCAGCAGCTTGGCAGACTATGGCTACACCTTC
v_call: TRBV19; d_call: -; j_call: TRBJ1-4; clone_size: once; cdr3_aa: CASSVGIATGEKLFF; cdr3_nt: TGTGCCAGTAGTGTCGGTATTGCCACGGGGGAAAAACTGTTTTTT
v_call: TRBV11-2; d_call: -; j_call: TRBJ1-2; clone_size: -; cdr3_aa: CASSRGGRPYGYTF; cdr3_nt: TGTGCCAGCAGCCGGGGGGGGAGGCCCTATGGCTACACCTTC
v_call: TRBV5-1; d_call: -; j_call: TRBJ2-1; clone_size: -; cdr3_aa: CASSPSPYNEQFF; cdr3_nt: TGCGCCAGCAGCCCCTCTCCTTACAATGAGCAGTTCTTC
v_call: TRBV15; d_call: -; j_call: TRBJ2-3; clone_size: -; cdr3_aa: CATSRDNGDTQYF; cdr3_nt: TGTGCCACCAGCAGAGATAACGGTGATACGCAGTATTTT
v_call: TRBV28; d_call: -; j_call: TRBJ1-1; clone_size: -; cdr3_aa: CASRARSLPTEAFF; cdr3_nt: TGTGCCAGCAGGGCCCGATCCCTCCCCACTGAAGCTTTCTTT
v_call: TRBV4-2; d_call: -; j_call: TRBJ2-3; clone_size: once; cdr3_aa: CASSRTTEVSTDTQYF; cdr3_nt: TGTGCCAGCAGCCGGACCACGGAGGTTAGCACAGATACGCAGTATTTT
v_call: TRBV19; d_call: -; j_call: TRBJ2-7; clone_size: -; cdr3_aa: CASSMDSGYEQYF; cdr3_nt: TGTGCCAGTAGTATGGACAGCGGCTACGAGCAGTACTTC
v_call: TRBV11-3; d_call: TRBD2; j_call: TRBJ2-7; clone_size: once; cdr3_aa: CASSFSGSSYEQYF; cdr3_nt: TGTGCCAGCAGCTTCAGCGGGAGCTCCTACGAGCAGTACTTC
v_call: TRBV10-3; d_call: -; j_call: TRBJ2-1; clone_size: -; cdr3_aa: CAISKELETPSNEQFF; cdr3_nt: TGTGCCATCAGTAAGGAGCTAGAGACCCCCTCCAATGAGCAGTTCTTC
v_call: TRBV7-9; d_call: TRBD1; j_call: TRBJ2-7; clone_size: few; cdr3_aa: CASSLLAGTGAGEQYF; cdr3_nt: TGTGCCAGCAGCTTACTCGCCGGGACAGGGGCGGGCGAGCAGTACTTC
v_call: TRBV4-2; d_call: TRBD2; j_call: TRBJ2-7; clone_size: few; cdr3_aa: CASSQTTQRERYEQYF; cdr3_nt: TGTGCCAGCAGCCAAACTACGCAGCGGGAGAGGTACGAGCAGTACTTC
v_call: TRBV5-4; d_call: TRBD2; j_call: TRBJ2-3; clone_size: few; cdr3_aa: CASSRGGIVPDTQYF; cdr3_nt: TGTGCCAGCAGCCGCGGGGGGATCGTCCCGGATACGCAGTATTTT
v_call: TRBV27; d_call: -; j_call: TRBJ2-7; clone_size: few; cdr3_aa: CASSLSTGGYEQYF; cdr3_nt: TGTGCCAGCAGTTTATCGACCGGGGGCTACGAGCAGTACTTC
v_call: TRBV5-1; d_call: TRBD1; j_call: TRBJ2-5; clone_size: -; cdr3_aa: CASSSDRVQETQYF; cdr3_nt: TGCGCCAGCAGCTCGGACAGGGTCCAAGAGACCCAGTACTTC
v_call: TRBV28; d_call: -; j_call: TRBJ2-7; clone_size: few; cdr3_aa: CASRIEAGEQYF; cdr3_nt: TGTGCCAGCAGAATTGAGGCGGGCGAGCAGTACTTC
v_call: TRBV4-1; d_call: -; j_call: TRBJ1-5; clone_size: -; cdr3_aa: CASSQGQYRNQPQHF; cdr3_nt: TGCGCCAGCAGCCAAGGACAGTACCGCAATCAGCCCCAGCATTTT
v_call: TRBV28; d_call: TRBD2; j_call: TRBJ2-7; clone_size: -; cdr3_aa: CASSPGLAAYSYEQYF; cdr3_nt: TGTGCCAGCAGTCCGGGACTAGCGGCTTACTCCTACGAGCAGTACTTC
v_call: TRBV30; d_call: TRBD1; j_call: TRBJ2-7; clone_size: few; cdr3_aa: CAWMKGTGSSYEQYF; cdr3_nt: TGTGCCTGGATGAAAGGGACAGGGAGCTCCTACGAGCAGTACTTC
v_call: TRBV2; d_call: -; j_call: TRBJ2-3; clone_size: -; cdr3_aa: CASSERASNADTQYF; cdr3_nt: TGTGCCAGCAGTGAGAGGGCTAGCAACGCAGATACGCAGTATTTT
v_call: TRBV7-2; d_call: -; j_call: TRBJ2-3; clone_size: few; cdr3_aa: CASSSLGGTDTQYF; cdr3_nt: TGTGCCAGCAGTTCACTGGGCGGCACAGATACGCAGTATTTT
v_call: TRBV2; d_call: -; j_call: TRBJ2-5; clone_size: -; cdr3_aa: CASTGVQETQYF; cdr3_nt: TGTGCCAGCACCGGGGTACAAGAGACCCAGTACTTC
v_call: TRBV28; d_call: TRBD1; j_call: TRBJ2-3; clone_size: -; cdr3_aa: CASRGTGADTQYF; cdr3_nt: TGTGCCAGTCGGGGGACAGGGGCCGATACGCAGTATTTT
v_call: TRBV10-3; d_call: -; j_call: TRBJ1-6; clone_size: -; cdr3_aa: CAISSGNNSPLHF; cdr3_nt: TGTGCCATCAGCTCAGGAAATAATTCACCCCTCCACTTT
v_call: TRBV6-5; d_call: TRBD1; j_call: TRBJ1-2; clone_size: medium-sized; cdr3_aa: CASSYSRGLVYGYTF; cdr3_nt: TGTGCCAGCAGTTACTCCAGGGGGCTCGTCTATGGCTACACCTTC
v_call: TRBV5-1; d_call: TRBD2; j_call: TRBJ2-7; clone_size: -; cdr3_aa: CASSGGLAASYEQYF; cdr3_nt: TGCGCCAGCAGCGGCGGACTAGCGGCAAGCTACGAGCAGTACTTC
v_call: TRBV28; d_call: -; j_call: TRBJ1-5; clone_size: few; cdr3_aa: CASSFPAGARGGQPQHF; cdr3_nt: TGTGCCAGCAGTTTCCCGGCAGGGGCGAGAGGAGGACAGCCCCAGCATTTT
v_call: TRBV7-2; d_call: -; j_call: TRBJ2-6; clone_size: -; cdr3_aa: CASSQPTGSGANVLTF; cdr3_nt: TGTGCCAGCAGCCAACCGACAGGCTCTGGGGCCAACGTCCTGACTTTC
v_call: TRBV4-2; d_call: TRBD2; j_call: TRBJ2-5; clone_size: -; cdr3_aa: CASSSGLAGGLLQETQYF; cdr3_nt: TGTGCCAGCAGTTCAGGACTAGCGGGGGGATTACTACAAGAGACCCAGTACTTC